What follows are 18 T cell receptor beta chains derived from one specimen sequenced in a study of blood T cell repertoires in COVID-19. TCRdb's copy holds only in-frame clones and misses some; the assay was immunoSEQ multiplex PCR. This table has fewer than 200,000 clones, around 82% appearing once. Specimen: peripheral blood. Receptors originate from a woman in her 70s who had recovered from COVID-19.

The genes are TRBV6-5 and TRBJ2-5; a possible D gene is TRBD1 (5 bases). Looked up from germline, CDR1 is MNHEY and CDR2 is SVGAGI. This CDR3 spans 14 amino acids. Trimming took off 4 bases at V and 0 bases at J, with 9 bases between the two ends. CDR3 residues: CASSLRQHQETQYF. CDR3 nucleotide sequence: TGTGCCAGCAGTTTACGACAGCACCAAGAGACCCAGTACTTC.

The V gene is TRBV5-4, the J gene TRBJ1-4; 7 bases map to TRBD1. The CDR3 extends over 17 amino acids. The germline gives CDR1 SGHNT, CDR2 YYREEE (reference sequence). The junction had 6 bases not matched to a gene; V was cut back by 0 bases and J by 1 base. The CDR3 bases are TGTGCCAGCAGCTTGGCCGCAGGGGGGAGAACTAATGAAAAACTGTTTTTT. This gives the protein CASSLAAGGRTNEKLFF.

CDR3 loop: CASSRQGQGTGSPLHF. CDR3 sequence (DNA): TGCGCCAGCAGCCGCCAGGGACAGGGGACTGGATCACCCCTCCACTTT. The rearrangement uses TRBV5-1 and TRBJ1-6, with 10 bases that match TRBD1. Trimming cost V 4 bases and J 10 bases; bases outside gene matches: 11. Germline assignment: CDR1 SGHRS and CDR2 YFSETQ. This CDR3 is built from 16 residues.

The V and J genes are TRBV5-6 and TRBJ1-1; 8 positions agree with TRBD1. CDR1 and CDR2 from the germline V gene are SGHDT and YYEEEE. The junction had 7 bases not matched to a gene; V was cut back by 1 base and J by 11 bases. This CDR3 has 13 amino acids. Here the CDR3 DNA reads TGTGCCAGCAGCTTGCGGCAGGGGGCTAGGGCTTTCTTT. The encoded protein is CASSLRQGARAFF.

The chain carries TRBV7-9 and TRBJ1-3, with D uncertain. Trimming cost V 8 bases and J 1 base, with 18 bases left between them. The germline gives CDR1 SEHNR, CDR2 FQNEAQ (reference sequence). This CDR3 contains 16 residues. The CDR3 nucleotides read TGTGCCAGCGGATCCCCCCCGCGGCAGTCTGGAAACACCATATATTTT. This codes for CASGSPPRQSGNTIYF.

The chain couples TRBV6-5 to TRBJ2-1; 9 nucleotides line up with TRBD1. There are 13 residues in the CDR3. Germline loops: CDR1 MNHEY, CDR2 SVGAGI. Germline trimming cut 11 bases from V and 8 bases from J; bases unmatched to any gene: 10. The CDR3 protein is CACYRDREDEQFF. The DNA for the CDR3 is TGTGCCTGCTACCGGGACAGGGAAGATGAGCAGTTCTTC.

The CDR3, as DNA: TGTGCCAGCAGCCCCGGGGGTTCTAGCGGGAGGGTGGCAGATACGCAGTATTTT. It translates to CASSPGGSSGRVADTQYF. The chain carries TRBV7-2 and TRBJ2-3, with 12 bases identical to TRBD2. The CDR3 totals 18 residues. Germline V CDR1 and CDR2: SGHTA, FQGNSA. With 5 bases clipped from V and 4 bases from J, the junction kept 13 bases outside the gene matches.

The rearrangement uses TRBV11-1 and TRBJ1-1; D is uncertain. Germline V CDR1 and CDR2: SGHAT, FQDESV (reference sequence). V lost 2 bases and J 3 bases, leaving 7 bases between the germline ends. The length of the CDR3 is 13 residues. The CDR3 reads CASSLHRDTEAFF. CDR3 in DNA: TGTGCCAGCAGCTTACACAGAGACACTGAAGCTTTCTTT.

The rearrangement joins TRBV7-9 to TRBJ1-2; unclear D gene. The germline CDR1 and CDR2 sequences are SEHNR and FQNEAQ (reference sequence). The V end lost 5 bases, the J end lost 4 bases, and 11 bases lay between the germline ends. The length of the CDR3 is 13 residues. This CDR3 reads CASSPTGFYGYTF. The CDR3 DNA follows: TGTGCCAGCAGCCCCACCGGGTTCTATGGCTACACCTTC.

The V call is TRBV4-2, the J call TRBJ2-7; D is undetermined. The germline CDR1 and CDR2 sequences are LGHNA and YNFKEQ. V shed 1 base and J shed 5 bases, with 12 bases lying between them. The CDR3 is made up of 14 amino acids. CDR3 nucleotide sequence: TGTGCCAGCAGCCAAGCCGAAAGACTCGACGAGCAGTACTTC. Its translation is CASSQAERLDEQYF.

The chain is built from TRBV29-1 and TRBJ2-7; tentatively, D is TRBD2 (6 bases). CDR1 is SQVTM, CDR2 ANQGSEA, per germline. Trimming stripped 3 bases from V and 0 bases from J, with 12 bases between. The CDR3 consists of 14 residues. CDR3 in amino acids: CSVDGEAGSYEQYF. The CDR3 DNA reads as TGCAGCGTTGATGGGGAGGCCGGCTCCTACGAGCAGTACTTC.

In this sample, this clone turned up a few times. The chain joins TRBV29-1 to TRBJ1-1; 10 bases map to TRBD1. The V segment lost 6 bases and the J segment 3 bases; nucleotides outside the gene matches: 1. The CDR3 length is 12 residues. Germline CDR1 reads SQVTM; CDR2 reads ANQGSEA. The CDR3 DNA sequence: TGCAGCGTCGGGACAGGGGACACTGAAGCTTTCTTT. Translation: CSVGTGDTEAFF.

This clone was seen only a few times. J is TRBJ1-1 and V is TRBV6-6; D not certain. V gave up 7 bases and J gave up 3 bases, with 12 bases separating them. Germline assignment: CDR1 MNHNY and CDR2 SVGAGI (reference sequence). The length of the CDR3 is 13 residues. The CDR3 reads CASTIQSHTEAFF. The CDR3, as DNA: TGTGCCAGCACCATTCAATCCCACACTGAAGCTTTCTTT.

The chain uses TRBV5-4 and TRBJ2-2; D remains ambiguous. CDR1 and CDR2 (germline): SGHNT, YYREEE (reference sequence). V was trimmed by 3 bases and J by 6 bases, leaving 9 bases between them. CDR3 length: 13 amino acids. This CDR3 is CASSSVAPGELFF. CDR3 coding DNA: TGTGCCAGCAGCTCTGTAGCCCCCGGGGAGCTGTTTTTT.

The V and J genes are TRBV10-3 and TRBJ2-7; tentatively, D is TRBD1 (5 bases). Trimming shortened V by 2 bases and J by 2 bases, and 7 bases separated the two germline ends. The CDR3 has 13 residues. Per the germline V gene, CDR1 is ENHRY and CDR2 is SYGVKD. The CDR3 loop reads CAISEGAAYEQYF. The CDR3 DNA sequence: TGTGCCATCAGTGAGGGGGCGGCCTACGAGCAGTACTTC.

The chain employs TRBV29-1 and TRBJ1-5; 8 positions agree with TRBD1. The CDR3 totals 15 residues. Germline CDR1 reads SQVTM; CDR2 reads ANQGSEA. V was clipped by 6 bases and J by 1 base; unmatched bases: 8. The CDR3 loop reads CSVGQGAESNQPQHF. CDR3 coding DNA: TGCAGCGTAGGGCAGGGGGCAGAGAGCAATCAGCCCCAGCATTTT.

This clone was observed a handful of times. J is TRBJ2-5 and V is TRBV7-9, with 8 nucleotides matching TRBD1. The junction had 6 bases not matched to a gene; V was cut back by 4 bases and J by 5 bases. Looked up from germline, CDR1 is SEHNR and CDR2 is FQNEAQ (reference sequence). The CDR3 totals 14 residues. As DNA, the CDR3 is TGTGCCAGCAGCTCCGGGACAGGAGTTGAGACCCAGTACTTC. This sequence encodes CASSSGTGVETQYF.

This sequence joins TRBV5-1 and TRBJ2-3; D is uncertain. The CDR3 is made up of 13 amino acids. The ends were cut back, 6 bases at V and 0 bases at J, with 8 bases in the middle. Germline V gene data show CDR1 as SGHRS and CDR2 as YFSETQ. In DNA, the CDR3 is TGCGCCAGCACCCCGGGTAGCACAGATACGCAGTATTTT. Translating it yields CASTPGSTDTQYF. The full variable domain, completed using reference TRBV5-1 and TRBJ2-3, is KAGVTQTPRYLIKTRGQQVTLSCSPISGHRSVSWYQQTPGQGLQFLFEYFSETQRNKGNFPGRFSGRQFSNSRSEMNVSTLELGDSALYLCASTPGSTDTQYFGPGTRLTVL.